The 12 T cell receptor beta chains below were found in one sample sequenced in a study of T-cell memory formation after mild COVID-19. TCRdb passed the 5' RACE reads through MiXCR, listing each CDR3 protein once. Of about 160,000 distinct CDR3 sequences detected, roughly 28% appear once; the ten largest clones hold 12%. Sample: PBMCs or a T cell subset sorted from them (not recorded which). The receptors originated from an adult woman who had mild COVID-19 (a few samples of this study predate the infection). Cell type and time point are not known.

In its sample, this clonotype was seen a few times. The genes are TRBV6-5 and TRBJ1-5; 7 bases match TRBD1. Germline V gene data show CDR1 as MNHEY and CDR2 as SVGAGI. V shed 6 bases and J 5 bases; nucleotides not matched to a gene: 7. CDR3 length equals 14 residues. CDR3 region: CASRAGTAYQPQHF. The CDR3 DNA reads as TGTGCCAGCAGGGCCGGGACAGCTTATCAGCCCCAGCATTTT.

The chain carries TRBV7-9 and TRBJ1-2, with D hard to call. CDR3 length: 16 residues. V shed 2 bases and J shed 3 bases, with 16 bases lying between them. Germline CDR1 is SEHNR and CDR2 is FQNEAQ (reference sequence). Here the CDR3 reads CASSLLSGVGDYGYTF. Written as DNA, the CDR3 is TGTGCCAGCAGCTTACTATCCGGCGTCGGTGACTATGGCTACACCTTC. Filled out from reference TRBV7-9 and TRBJ1-2, the complete variable domain reads DTGVSQNPRHKITKRGQNVTFRCDPISEHNRLYWYRQTLGQGPEFLTYFQNEAQLEKSRLLSDRFSAERPKGSFSTLEIQRTEQGDSAMYLCASSLLSGVGDYGYTFGSGTRLTVV.

J is TRBJ1-4 and V is TRBV7-8; D unclear. Germline values: CDR1 SGHVS, CDR2 FQNEAQ. The CDR3 covers 16 residues. The V end lost 0 bases, the J end lost 0 bases, and 8 bases lay between the germline ends. As DNA, the CDR3 is TGTGCCAGCAGCTTAGCCCACGGTGCAACTAATGAAAAACTGTTTTTT. It specifies CASSLAHGATNEKLFF.

This clonotype was recorded a few times. V usage is TRBV18 and J usage is TRBJ1-1; D gene ambiguous. Germline-derived CDR1 and CDR2 are KGHSH and LQKENI. V lost 6 bases and J 1 base, leaving 9 bases between the germline ends. There are 13 residues in the CDR3. The CDR3 sequence is CASSRTQNTEAFF. The CDR3, as DNA: TGTGCCAGCTCGCGGACCCAGAACACTGAAGCTTTCTTT.

The chain uses TRBV27 and TRBJ2-7; TRBD1 matches at 9 bases. The CDR3 contains 15 residues. CDR1 and CDR2 from the germline V gene are MNHEY and SMNVEV (reference sequence). The V gene end was trimmed by 4 bases and the J gene end by 2 bases; junction bases not matched to a gene: 6. Written as DNA, the CDR3 is TGTGCCAGCAGTTCCCGGGACAGGGACACCTACGAGCAGTACTTC. It codes for CASSSRDRDTYEQYF.

The rearrangement links TRBV2 to TRBJ2-1, with D tentatively TRBD2 (6 bases). In germline, CDR1 is SNHLY, CDR2 FYNNEI. This CDR3 is built from 15 residues. Trimming shortened V by 1 base and J by 10 bases, and 17 bases separated the two germline ends. CDR3 sequence: CASSEGDGEAWEQFF. DNA of the CDR3: TGTGCCAGCAGTGAAGGAGACGGGGAGGCATGGGAGCAGTTCTTC.

This clonotype was counted between two and nine times. The rearrangement joins TRBV5-4 to TRBJ2-2; no reliable D call. Germline lookup yields CDR1 SGHNT and CDR2 YYREEE (reference sequence). Trimming took 2 bases from V and 3 from J, leaving 11 bases between them. There are 15 residues in the CDR3. The CDR3 nucleotides read TGTGCCAGCAGCTTTAGCCGGGCTCACACCGGGGAGCTGTTTTTT. It codes for CASSFSRAHTGELFF.

This clonotype has only a few counts. The chain carries TRBV4-1 and TRBJ2-5, with 14 bases aligning to TRBD2. CDR1 MGHRA and CDR2 YSYEKL come from the germline V gene. V dropped 0 bases and J dropped 4; count of bases not matched to a gene: 1. The CDR3 consists of 16 residues. The CDR3 here is CASSQDGTSGRETQYF. The CDR3 DNA follows: TGCGCCAGCAGCCAAGATGGGACTAGCGGGAGAGAGACCCAGTACTTC.

This clonotype showed up just a few times. Here the CDR3 reads CASSVRDRLYEQYF. The CDR3 region has the DNA TGCGCCAGCAGCGTCCGGGACAGGCTTTACGAGCAGTACTTC. The V and J genes are TRBV5-1 and TRBJ2-7; 8 bases align to TRBD1. The ends lost 4 bases at V and 4 bases at J; junction bases unmatched: 7. Germline V lookup: CDR1 SGHRS, CDR2 YFSETQ. This CDR3 is 14 amino acids long.

This clonotype came up a few times. V and J are TRBV7-6 and TRBJ2-7; D unresolved. V lost 6 bases, J lost 5 bases, and 14 bases lay in between. The CDR3 extends over 13 amino acids. CDR1 and CDR2 from the germline V gene are SGHVS and FNYEAQ. The CDR3 region is CASSSGDPHEQYF. CDR3 sequence (DNA): TGTGCCAGCAGTTCAGGTGACCCCCACGAGCAGTACTTC.

This rearrangement joins TRBV25-1 to TRBJ2-6; no firm D call. Germline CDR1 reads MGHDK; CDR2 reads SYGVNS. V was trimmed by 5 bases and J by 4 bases, leaving 3 bases between them. The CDR3 has 12 amino acids. The CDR3 loop reads CASSPGANVLTF. As DNA, the CDR3 is TGTGCCAGCAGTCCCGGGGCCAACGTCCTGACTTTC.

J is TRBJ1-2 and V is TRBV7-2, with D perhaps TRBD1 (6 bases). This CDR3 spans 14 amino acids. Deletions cut 5 bases from V and 5 bases from J, with 15 bases between. Germline CDR1 reads SGHTA; CDR2 reads FQGNSA. The CDR3 reads CASSQMEGGYGYTF. The DNA for the CDR3 is TGTGCCAGCAGCCAGATGGAGGGGGGGTATGGCTACACCTTC.